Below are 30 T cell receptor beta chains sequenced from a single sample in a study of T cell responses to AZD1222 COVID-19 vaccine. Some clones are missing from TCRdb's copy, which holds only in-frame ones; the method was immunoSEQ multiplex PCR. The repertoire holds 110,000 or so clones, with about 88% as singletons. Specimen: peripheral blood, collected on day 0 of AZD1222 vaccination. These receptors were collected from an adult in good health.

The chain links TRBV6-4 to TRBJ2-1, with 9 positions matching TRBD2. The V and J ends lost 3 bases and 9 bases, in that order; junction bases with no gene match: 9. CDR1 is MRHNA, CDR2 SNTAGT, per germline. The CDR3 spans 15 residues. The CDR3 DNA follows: TGTGCCAGCAGTGAAGGGCTAGCGGGAACCAGTGAGCAGTTCTTC. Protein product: CASSEGLAGTSEQFF.

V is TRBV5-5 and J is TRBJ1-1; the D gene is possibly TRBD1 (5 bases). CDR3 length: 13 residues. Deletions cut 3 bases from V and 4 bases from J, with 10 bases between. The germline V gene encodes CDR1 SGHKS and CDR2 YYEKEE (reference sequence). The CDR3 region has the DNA TGTGCCAGCAGCTCCAGGGAAGGCACTGAAGCTTTCTTT. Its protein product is CASSSREGTEAFF.

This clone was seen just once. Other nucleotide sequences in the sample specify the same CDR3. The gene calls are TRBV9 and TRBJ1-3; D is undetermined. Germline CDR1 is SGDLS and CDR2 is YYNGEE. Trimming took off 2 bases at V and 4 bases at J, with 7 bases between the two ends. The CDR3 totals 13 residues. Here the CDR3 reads CASSVGQGNTIYF. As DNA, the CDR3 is TGTGCCAGCAGCGTTGGTCAGGGAAACACCATATATTTT.

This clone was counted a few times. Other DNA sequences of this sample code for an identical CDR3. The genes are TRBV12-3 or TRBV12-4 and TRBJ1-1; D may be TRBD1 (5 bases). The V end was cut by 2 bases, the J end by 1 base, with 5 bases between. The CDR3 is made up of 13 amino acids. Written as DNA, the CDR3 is TGTGCCAGCAGTTTACAGGGGAACACTGAAGCTTTCTTT. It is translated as CASSLQGNTEAFF.

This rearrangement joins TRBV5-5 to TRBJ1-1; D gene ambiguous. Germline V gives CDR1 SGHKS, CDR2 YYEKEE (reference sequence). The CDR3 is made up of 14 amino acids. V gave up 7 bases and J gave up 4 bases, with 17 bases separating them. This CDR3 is CASGMGGGITEAFF. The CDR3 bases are TGTGCCAGCGGTATGGGAGGAGGGATCACTGAAGCTTTCTTT. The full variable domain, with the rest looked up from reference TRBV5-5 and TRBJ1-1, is DAGVTQSPTHLIKTRGQQVTLRCSPISGHKSVSWYQQVLGQGPQFIFQYYEKEERGRGNFPDRFSARQFPNYSSELNVNALLLGDSALYLCASGMGGGITEAFFGQGTRLTVV.

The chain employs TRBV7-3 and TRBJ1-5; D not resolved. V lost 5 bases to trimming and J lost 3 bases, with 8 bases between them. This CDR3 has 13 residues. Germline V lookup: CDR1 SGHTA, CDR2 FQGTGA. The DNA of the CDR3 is TGTGCCAGCAGCCTTGGACCCAATCAGCCCCAGCATTTT. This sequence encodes CASSLGPNQPQHF.

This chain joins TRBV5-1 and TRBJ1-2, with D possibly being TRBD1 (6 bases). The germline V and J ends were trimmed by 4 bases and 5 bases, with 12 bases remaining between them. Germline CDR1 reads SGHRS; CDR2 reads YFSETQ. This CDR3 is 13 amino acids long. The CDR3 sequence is CASSKGQNYGYTF. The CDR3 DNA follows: TGCGCCAGCAGCAAAGGACAGAATTATGGCTACACCTTC.

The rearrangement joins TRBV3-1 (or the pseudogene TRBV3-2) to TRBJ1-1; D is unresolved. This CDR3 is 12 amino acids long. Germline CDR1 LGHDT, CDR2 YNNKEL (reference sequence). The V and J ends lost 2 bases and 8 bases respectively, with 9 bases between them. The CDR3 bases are TGTGCCAGCAGCCAATACAGATTGGAAGCTTTCTTT. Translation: CASSQYRLEAFF.

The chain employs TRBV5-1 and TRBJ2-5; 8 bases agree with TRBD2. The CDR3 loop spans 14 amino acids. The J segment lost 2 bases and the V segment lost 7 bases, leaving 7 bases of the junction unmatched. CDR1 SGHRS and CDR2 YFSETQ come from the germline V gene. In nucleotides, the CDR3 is TGCGCCAGCGAGGTTAGCGGGAAGCAAGAGACCCAGTACTTC. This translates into CASEVSGKQETQYF.

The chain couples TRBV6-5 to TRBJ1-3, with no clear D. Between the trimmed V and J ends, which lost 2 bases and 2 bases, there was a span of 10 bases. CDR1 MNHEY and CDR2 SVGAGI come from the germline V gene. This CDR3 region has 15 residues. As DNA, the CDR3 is TGTGCCAGCAGTTACCTGGGCGGAGCTGGAAACACCATATATTTT. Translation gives CASSYLGGAGNTIYF.

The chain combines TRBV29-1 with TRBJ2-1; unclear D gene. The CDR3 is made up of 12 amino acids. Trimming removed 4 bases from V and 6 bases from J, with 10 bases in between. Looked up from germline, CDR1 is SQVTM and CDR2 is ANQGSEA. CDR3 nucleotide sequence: TGCAGCGTTGTACAAGGCCGCAATGAGCAGTTCTTC. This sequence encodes CSVVQGRNEQFF.

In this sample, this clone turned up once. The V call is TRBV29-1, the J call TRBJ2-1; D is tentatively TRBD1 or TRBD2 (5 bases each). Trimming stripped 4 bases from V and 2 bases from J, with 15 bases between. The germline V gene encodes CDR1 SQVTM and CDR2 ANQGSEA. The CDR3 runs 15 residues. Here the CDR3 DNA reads TGCAGCGTTGTACGGGGCCCGATAACCTACAATGAGCAGTTCTTC. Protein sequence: CSVVRGPITYNEQFF.

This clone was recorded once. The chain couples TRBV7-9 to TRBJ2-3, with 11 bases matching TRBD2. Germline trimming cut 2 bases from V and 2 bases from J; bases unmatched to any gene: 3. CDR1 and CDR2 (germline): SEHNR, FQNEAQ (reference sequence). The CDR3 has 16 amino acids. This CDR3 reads CASSLLAGGDTDTQYF. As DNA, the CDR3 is TGTGCCAGCAGCTTACTAGCGGGGGGTGACACAGATACGCAGTATTTT.

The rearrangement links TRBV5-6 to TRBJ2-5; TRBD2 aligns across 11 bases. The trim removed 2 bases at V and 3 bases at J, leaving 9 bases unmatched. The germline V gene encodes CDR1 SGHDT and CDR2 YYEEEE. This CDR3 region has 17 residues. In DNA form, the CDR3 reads TGTGCCAGCAGCTTCTTTAAACTAGCGGGAGTAGAAGAGACCCAGTACTTC. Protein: CASSFFKLAGVEETQYF.

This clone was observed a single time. CDR3 region: CASSVGLAGLVQYF. The CDR3 DNA reads TGTGCCAGCAGTGTTGGACTAGCGGGATTAGTTCAGTACTTC. The chain recombines TRBV2 with TRBJ2-4; 12 bases are shared with TRBD2. The V segment lost 4 bases and the J segment 11 bases; nucleotides outside the gene matches: 6. Germline V gives CDR1 SNHLY, CDR2 FYNNEI. This CDR3 comprises 14 residues.

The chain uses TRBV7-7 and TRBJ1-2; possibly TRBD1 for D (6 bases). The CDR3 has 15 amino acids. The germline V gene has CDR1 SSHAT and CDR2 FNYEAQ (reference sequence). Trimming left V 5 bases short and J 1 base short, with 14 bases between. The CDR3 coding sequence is TGTGCCAGCAGCCCCCGACAGGCAATTAACTATGGCTACACCTTC. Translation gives CASSPRQAINYGYTF.

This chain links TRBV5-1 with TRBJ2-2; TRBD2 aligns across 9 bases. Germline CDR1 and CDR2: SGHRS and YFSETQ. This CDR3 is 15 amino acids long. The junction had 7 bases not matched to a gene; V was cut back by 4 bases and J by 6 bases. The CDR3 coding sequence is TGCGCCAGCAGCGCCAGCGGGAGGCGTGCCGGGGAGCTGTTTTTT. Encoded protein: CASSASGRRAGELFF.

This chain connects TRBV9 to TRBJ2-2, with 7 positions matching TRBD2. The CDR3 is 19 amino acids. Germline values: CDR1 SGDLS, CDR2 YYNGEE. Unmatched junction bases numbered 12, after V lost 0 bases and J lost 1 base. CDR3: CASSVGGWEGLGNTGELFF. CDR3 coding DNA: TGTGCCAGCAGCGTAGGAGGATGGGAGGGCCTAGGGAACACCGGGGAGCTGTTTTTT. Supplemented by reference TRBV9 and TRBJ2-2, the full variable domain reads DSGVTQTPKHLITATGQRVTLRCSPRSGDLSVYWYQQSLDQGLQFLIQYYNGEERAKGNILERFSAQQFPDLHSELNLSSLELGDSALYFCASSVGGWEGLGNTGELFFGEGSRLTVL.

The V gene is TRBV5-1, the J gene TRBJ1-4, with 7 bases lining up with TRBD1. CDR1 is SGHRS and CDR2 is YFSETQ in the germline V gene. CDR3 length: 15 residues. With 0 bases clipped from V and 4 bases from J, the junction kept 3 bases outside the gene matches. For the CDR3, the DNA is TGCGCCAGCAGCTTGGTGACAGGGATTAATGAAAAACTGTTTTTT. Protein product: CASSLVTGINEKLFF. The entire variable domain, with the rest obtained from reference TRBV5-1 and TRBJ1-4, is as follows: KAGVTQTPRYLIKTRGQQVTLSCSPISGHRSVSWYQQTPGQGLQFLFEYFSETQRNKGNFPGRFSGRQFSNSRSEMNVSTLELGDSALYLCASSLVTGINEKLFFGSGTQLSVL.

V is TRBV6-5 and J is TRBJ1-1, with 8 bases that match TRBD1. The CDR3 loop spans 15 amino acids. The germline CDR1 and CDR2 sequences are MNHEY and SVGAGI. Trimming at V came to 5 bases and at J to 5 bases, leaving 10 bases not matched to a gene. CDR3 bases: TGTGCCAGCAGTCTGGACAGGGTCTCGCGGACTGAAGCTTTCTTT. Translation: CASSLDRVSRTEAFF.

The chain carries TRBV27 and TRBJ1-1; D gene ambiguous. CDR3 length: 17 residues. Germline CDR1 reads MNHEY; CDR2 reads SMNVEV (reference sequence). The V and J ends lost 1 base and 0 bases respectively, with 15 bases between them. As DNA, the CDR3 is TGTGCCAGCAGTTTATTCGGCAGGCCAGCAATGAACACTGAAGCTTTCTTT. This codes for CASSLFGRPAMNTEAFF.

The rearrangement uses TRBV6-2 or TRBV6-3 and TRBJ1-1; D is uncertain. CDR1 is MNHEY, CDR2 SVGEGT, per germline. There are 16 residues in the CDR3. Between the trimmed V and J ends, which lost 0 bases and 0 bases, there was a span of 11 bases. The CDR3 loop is CASSYSIQQLNTEAFF. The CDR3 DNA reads TGTGCCAGCAGTTACTCGATACAACAGTTGAACACTGAAGCTTTCTTT.

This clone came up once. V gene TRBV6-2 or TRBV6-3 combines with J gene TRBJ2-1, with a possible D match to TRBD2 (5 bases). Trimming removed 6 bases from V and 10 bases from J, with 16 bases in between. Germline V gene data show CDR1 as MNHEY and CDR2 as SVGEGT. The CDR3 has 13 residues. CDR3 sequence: CASSTLVGGEQFF. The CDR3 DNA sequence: TGTGCCAGCAGCACTCTCGTTGGCGGGGAGCAGTTCTTC.

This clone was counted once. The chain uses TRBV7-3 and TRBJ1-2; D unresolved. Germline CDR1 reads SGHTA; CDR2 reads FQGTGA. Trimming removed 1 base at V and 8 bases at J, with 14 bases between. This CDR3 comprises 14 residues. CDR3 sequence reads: CASSLSGTRSGYTF. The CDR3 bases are TGTGCCAGCAGCTTAAGCGGCACCAGGTCCGGCTACACCTTC.

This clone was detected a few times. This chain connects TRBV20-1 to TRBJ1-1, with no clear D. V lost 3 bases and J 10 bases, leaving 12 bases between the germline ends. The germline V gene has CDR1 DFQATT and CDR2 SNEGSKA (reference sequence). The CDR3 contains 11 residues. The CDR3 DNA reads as TGCAGTGCTAGCCCCATCGGGGTAGCTTTCTTT. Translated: CSASPIGVAFF.

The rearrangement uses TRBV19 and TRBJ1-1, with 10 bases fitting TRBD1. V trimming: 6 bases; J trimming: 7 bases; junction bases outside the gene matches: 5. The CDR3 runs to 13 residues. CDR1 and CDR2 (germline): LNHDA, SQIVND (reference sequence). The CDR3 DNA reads TGTGCCAGTAGAGGACAGGGGGGCGTTGAAGCTTTCTTT. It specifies CASRGQGGVEAFF.

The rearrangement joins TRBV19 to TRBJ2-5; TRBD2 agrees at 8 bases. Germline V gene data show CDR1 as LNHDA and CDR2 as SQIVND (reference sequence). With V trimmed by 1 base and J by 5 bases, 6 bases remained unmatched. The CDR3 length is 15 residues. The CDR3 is CASSIAGGPGETQYF. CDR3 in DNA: TGTGCCAGTAGTATAGCGGGAGGGCCGGGGGAGACCCAGTACTTC.

In DNA form, the CDR3 reads TGCGCCAGCAGCCAAGATCGTGGGACAGGGGCTGTGAACACTGAAGCTTTCTTT. This translates into CASSQDRGTGAVNTEAFF. The rearrangement joins TRBV4-1 to TRBJ1-1, with 10 bases lining up with TRBD1. CDR1 MGHRA and CDR2 YSYEKL come from the germline V gene. V was pared by 0 bases and J by 0 bases, with 7 bases of the junction left unmatched. This CDR3 region has 18 residues.

The CDR3 region has the DNA TGTGCCAGCTCACCGACCCGAGGCGGCTATGGCTACACCTTC. As protein: CASSPTRGGYGYTF. The J gene is TRBJ1-2, the V gene TRBV18; no definite D call. The CDR3 spans 14 residues. Germline values: CDR1 KGHSH, CDR2 LQKENI. V was clipped by 3 bases and J by 4 bases, with 12 bases between them.

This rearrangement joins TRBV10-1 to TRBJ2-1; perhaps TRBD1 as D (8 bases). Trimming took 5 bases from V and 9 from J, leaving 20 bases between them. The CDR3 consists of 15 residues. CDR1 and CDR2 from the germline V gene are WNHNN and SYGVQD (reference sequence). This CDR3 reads CASSLDREGTSEQFF. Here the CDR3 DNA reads TGCGCCAGCAGTCTGGACAGGGAGGGCACCAGTGAGCAGTTCTTC.